These 3 T cell receptor beta chains originate from one sample sequenced in a study of tumor-infiltrating lymphocytes in primary liver carcinoma. For each extraction, RNA and DNA were obtained together from approximately 20-30 mg of unsorted bulk tissue. cDNA specific to TCR beta was made from 500 to 650 ng of total RNA, with a constant-region primer employed for priming. Employing slightly modified ARM-PCR, three nested multiplex PCR rounds were run, and these gave rise to the TCR beta libraries. Amplification in the first two PCR rounds was performed using TRBV1-TRBV30 forward primers and a C-beta reverse primer for approximately 10 cycles each. TCRdb redid the calling of the multiplex PCR reads with MiXCR, one entry per CDR3 protein. Found here are about 100,000 distinct CDR3 sequences, around three quarters of them singletons; the top ten hold just over 9.5%. Sequencing was done on a sample of liver tumor tissue from sampling region 5. Described subset: tumor region T5, tumor centre. All receptors derive from a woman aged 60-75 years with primary liver carcinoma and hepatitis B virus infection.

In regard to this clonotype: The germline gene is not matched at one end of the junction; a read error may be the cause. The J gene is TRBJ2-3, the V gene TRBV29-1, with a possible D match to TRBD2 (5 bases). In germline, CDR1 is SQVTM, CDR2 ANQGSEA. The CDR3 runs to 15 residues. The CDR3 bases are TGTAGATCACGAGGGCTAACGGGCGTCACTGATACGCAGTATTTT. Its translation: CRSRGLTGVTDTQYF.

Concerning this clonotype: This may come from a read error, since a much larger clone is one base off. The genes are TRBV6-1 and TRBJ1-5; D not resolved. The CDR3 is 17 residues long. Germline CDR1 MNHNS, CDR2 SASEGT. The CDR3 reads CASSPRAGERSNQSQHF. The CDR3, as DNA: TGTGCCAGCAGTCCCCGTGCTGGGGAGAGGAGCAATCAGTCCCAGCATTTT.

V usage is TRBV7-2 and J usage is TRBJ2-1; 9 nucleotides align to TRBD2. The CDR3 is made up of 15 amino acids. J gave up 9 bases and V 0 bases, and 6 bases lay outside the gene matches. Germline assignment: CDR1 SGHTA and CDR2 FQGNSA. CDR3 residues: CASSLALAGGTEQFF. The CDR3 coding sequence is TGTGCCAGCAGCTTAGCGCTGGCGGGAGGGACTGAGCAGTTCTTC.